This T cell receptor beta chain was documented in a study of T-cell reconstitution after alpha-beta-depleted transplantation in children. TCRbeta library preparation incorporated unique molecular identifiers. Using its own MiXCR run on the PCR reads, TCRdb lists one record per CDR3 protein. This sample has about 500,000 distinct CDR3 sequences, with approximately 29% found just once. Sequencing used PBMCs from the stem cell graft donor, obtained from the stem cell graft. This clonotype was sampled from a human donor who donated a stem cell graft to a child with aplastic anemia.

The CDR3 region has the DNA TGCGCCAGCAGCTCGATAAACCGGGCGTCAGAGACCCAGTACTTC. This gives the protein CASSSINRASETQYF. This chain joins TRBV5-1 and TRBJ2-5; D call uncertain. The length of the CDR3 is 15 residues. Germline V gives CDR1 SGHRS, CDR2 YFSETQ. The V gene lost 3 bases and the J gene lost 4 bases, with 16 bases spanning the gap.